The rows below give T cell receptor beta chains drawn from one sample of a study of T and B cells in COVID-19 patients. A single record per CDR3 protein comes from TCRdb applying MiXCR to the multiplex PCR reads. Among about 2,500 distinct CDR3 sequences listed, 20% to 25% were seen once. The sample comprised blood. The receptors shown here come from a human donor with active COVID-19. Each CDR3 is given without its conserved first and last residue.

v_gene: TRBV5-6
j_gene: TRBJ2-4
CDR3aa: ASSSDISIQY

v_gene: TRBV6-5
j_gene: TRBJ1-3
CDR3aa: ATLVGNTIY

v_gene: TRBV20-1
j_gene: TRBJ1-6
CDR3aa: SARRGQGKSPLH

v_gene: TRBV12-3/TRBV12-4
j_gene: TRBJ1-5
CDR3aa: ASRGAGDSNQPQH

v_gene: TRBV18
j_gene: TRBJ2-7
CDR3aa: ASSPGLTYEQY

v_gene: TRBV5-4
j_gene: TRBJ2-3
CDR3aa: ASSLEGLAGTDTQY

v_gene: TRBV29-1
j_gene: TRBJ2-7
CDR3aa: SVSDRGTDEQY

v_gene: TRBV12-3/TRBV12-4
j_gene: TRBJ1-5
CDR3aa: ASSQITGGNQPQH

v_gene: TRBV6-5
j_gene: TRBJ2-7
CDR3aa: ASSRLLADEQY

v_gene: TRBV11-1
j_gene: TRBJ2-1
CDR3aa: ASSPGVDNEQF

v_gene: TRBV12-3/TRBV12-4
j_gene: TRBJ2-5
CDR3aa: ASSRKSRETQY

v_gene: TRBV6-5
j_gene: TRBJ1-2
CDR3aa: ASSEGGQGQNGYT

v_gene: TRBV6-2/TRBV6-3
j_gene: TRBJ1-2
CDR3aa: ASSYQPGGGYT

v_gene: TRBV5-5
j_gene: TRBJ2-1
CDR3aa: ASSLGSGRASNEQF

v_gene: TRBV27
j_gene: TRBJ2-7
CDR3aa: ASSSLLAGLYEQY

v_gene: TRBV24-1
j_gene: TRBJ2-7
CDR3aa: ATSDSRDRGPGQY

v_gene: TRBV12-3/TRBV12-4
j_gene: TRBJ2-2
CDR3aa: ASTKRPGGSGGELF

v_gene: TRBV12-3/TRBV12-4
j_gene: TRBJ1-5
CDR3aa: ASSPKRQPQH

v_gene: TRBV7-9
j_gene: TRBJ2-3
CDR3aa: ASSPNPVEDTQY

v_gene: TRBV27
j_gene: TRBJ1-1
CDR3aa: ASSLDRDRTEAF

v_gene: TRBV29-1
j_gene: TRBJ1-4
CDR3aa: SATFPRTLHGEKLF

v_gene: TRBV19
j_gene: TRBJ1-5
CDR3aa: ASKIQGKDQPQH

v_gene: TRBV30
j_gene: TRBJ2-1
CDR3aa: AHARGIDNEQF

v_gene: TRBV18
j_gene: TRBJ2-6
CDR3aa: ASSPRLSGANVLT

v_gene: TRBV7-2
j_gene: TRBJ2-4
CDR3aa: ASSPSHHQEDIQY

v_gene: TRBV6-6
j_gene: TRBJ2-2
CDR3aa: ASSYSTGTGELF

v_gene: TRBV18
j_gene: TRBJ2-5
CDR3aa: ASSAWDRAGQETQY

v_gene: TRBV6-5
j_gene: TRBJ1-2
CDR3aa: ASSYPQDLLYT

v_gene: TRBV6-1
j_gene: TRBJ1-5
CDR3aa: ASSSGGQPQH

v_gene: TRBV19
j_gene: TRBJ2-3
CDR3aa: ASRGGQLSTDTQY

v_gene: TRBV28
j_gene: TRBJ2-4
CDR3aa: ASSFSGIAKNIQY